The present TCR beta chain was sequenced within a study of blood T cell repertoires in COVID-19. Across the whole study: Spain, Italy and the United States supplied samples that represented acute and convalescent COVID-19. T cells, B-cell-depleted T cells, or PBMCs provided the cDNA or gDNA that served as material.

The CDR3 is made up of 14 amino acids. The germline V gene encodes CDR1 MDHEN and CDR2 SYDVKM. V lost 6 bases, J lost 6 bases, and 10 bases stayed unmatched. Produced via immunoSEQ multiplex PCR; TCRdb's table is partial and in-frame only. The sample lists 95,000 to 150,000 clones; 75% to 90% were seen once. Material: peripheral blood. The chain uses TRBV28 and TRBJ1-2; 7 bases map to TRBD1. The sequence derives from a man aged 65 to 79 with active or convalescent COVID-19. In DNA form, the CDR3 reads TGTGCCAGCAGCGGGTTGGCGAGGGGGCATGGCTACACCTTC. This sequence encodes CASSGLARGHGYTF.